Listed below are T cell receptor beta chains from one sample, sequenced in a study of HIV-infected patients and healthy controls. Via MiXCR, TCRdb re-called the 5' RACE reads, giving one row per CDR3 protein. Among some 8,500 distinct CDR3 sequences listed, about 7.3% were seen once. Sequenced here: blood, sampled before antiretroviral therapy. These receptors were collected from an adult with HIV infection. The donor label of this sample is uncertain. Each CDR3 is given with its conserved first and last residue. Rows give clone size only sometimes, using once, few, many, or a class for an expanded clone.

15 | many | TRBV7-2 | CASSPLAARTDEQFF
14 | few | TRBV18 | CASSPKDRNTEAFF
15 | many | TRBV4-1 | CASSQSDRDYQPQHF
16 | many | TRBV7-2 | CASSPDVAGDGNEQFF
17 | many | TRBV27 | CASSLRVPVTRENEQFF
16 | many | TRBV10-3 | CAISDPPSGGRDEQFF
15 | many | TRBV28 | CASSYPPQENQPQHF
14 | many | TRBV19 | CASRRTSGDGEQFF
15 | many | TRBV20-1 | CSARERTPRTDTQYF
15 | many | TRBV29-1 | CSVEDLAHSYNEQFF
13 | many | TRBV6-5 | CATRDSTGNTIYF
18 | many | TRBV12-3/TRBV12-4 | CASSSASTGKNSNQPQHF
14 | many | TRBV29-1 | CSAGAVAGGNIQYF
14 | many | TRBV12-3/TRBV12-4 | CASSLTGDEKTQYF
14 | many | TRBV27 | CASSFQGPQETQYF
14 | few | TRBV19 | CASSVGLSNTEAFF
18 | many | TRBV24-1 | CATSDPAGTQGTMDTQYF
13 | many | TRBV5-1 | CASSLVPGDGYTF
15 | - | TRBV12-3/TRBV12-4 | CASSQREGSTDTQYF
13 | many | TRBV29-1 | CSVEVTAQETQYF
11 | many | TRBV12-3/TRBV12-4 | CASTLGGEAFF
14 | many | TRBV14 | CASSAQPPVDTQYF
16 | - | TRBV5-6 | CASSPGTGGEGTEAFF
13 | many | TRBV2 | CASSRDRNYGYTF
14 | many | TRBV20-1 | CSARTGTVNTEAFF
12 | many | TRBV12-3/TRBV12-4 | CAAGAANQPQHF
14 | few | TRBV7-3 | CASSTSGGHSPLHF
13 | few | TRBV13 | CASSLGLTSEQYF
16 | many | TRBV30 | CAWSYPYSGSSYEQYF
15 | - | TRBV20-1 | CSARADSKTYNEQFF
12 | many | TRBV6-5 | CASRQGNSPLHF